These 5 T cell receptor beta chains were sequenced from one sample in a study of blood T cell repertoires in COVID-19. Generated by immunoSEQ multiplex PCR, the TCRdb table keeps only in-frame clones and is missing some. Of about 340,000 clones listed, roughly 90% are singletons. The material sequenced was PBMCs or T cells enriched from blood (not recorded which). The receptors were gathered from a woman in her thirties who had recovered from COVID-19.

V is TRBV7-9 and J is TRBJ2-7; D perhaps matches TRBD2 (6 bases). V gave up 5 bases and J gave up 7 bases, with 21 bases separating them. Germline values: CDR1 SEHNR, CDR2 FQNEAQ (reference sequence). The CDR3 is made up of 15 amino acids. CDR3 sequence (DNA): TGTGCCAGCAGCCCAACTGGGGGGAGCGGGTCTGAGCAGTACTTC. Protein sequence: CASSPTGGSGSEQYF.

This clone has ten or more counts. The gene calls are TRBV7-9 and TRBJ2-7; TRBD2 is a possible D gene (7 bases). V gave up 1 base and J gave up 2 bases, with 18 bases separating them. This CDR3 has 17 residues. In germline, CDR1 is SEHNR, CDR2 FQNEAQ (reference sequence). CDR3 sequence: CASSLVSLGGAAYEQYF. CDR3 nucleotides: TGTGCCAGCAGCTTAGTCTCTTTAGGGGGGGCAGCCTACGAGCAGTACTTC.

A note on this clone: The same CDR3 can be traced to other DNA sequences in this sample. CDR3 DNA sequence: TGCGCCAGCAGCGTGGGACAGGGTAGCGACGAGCAGTACTTC. This translates into CASSVGQGSDEQYF. This rearrangement joins TRBV5-1 to TRBJ2-7, with 9 bases fitting TRBD1. Trimming at V came to 4 bases and at J to 5 bases, leaving 7 bases not matched to a gene. CDR3 length equals 14 residues. Germline CDR1 and CDR2: SGHRS and YFSETQ. The whole variable domain, remainder taken from reference TRBV5-1 and TRBJ2-7, is KAGVTQTPRYLIKTRGQQVTLSCSPISGHRSVSWYQQTPGQGLQFLFEYFSETQRNKGNFPGRFSGRQFSNSRSEMNVSTLELGDSALYLCASSVGQGSDEQYFGPGTRLTVT.

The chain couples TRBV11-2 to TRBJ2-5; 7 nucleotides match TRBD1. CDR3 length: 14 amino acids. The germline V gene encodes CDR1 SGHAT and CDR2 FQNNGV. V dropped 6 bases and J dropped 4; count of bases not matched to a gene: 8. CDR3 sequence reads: CASSSPTGAETQYF. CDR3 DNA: TGTGCCAGCAGTTCACCCACAGGGGCAGAGACCCAGTACTTC.

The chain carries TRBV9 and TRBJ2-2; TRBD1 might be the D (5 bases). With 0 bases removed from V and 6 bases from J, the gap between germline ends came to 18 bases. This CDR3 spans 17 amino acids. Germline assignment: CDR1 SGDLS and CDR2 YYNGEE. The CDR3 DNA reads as TGTGCCAGCAGCGTAGGACAATTGTCAGGGAATCCCGGGGAGCTGTTTTTT. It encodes CASSVGQLSGNPGELFF. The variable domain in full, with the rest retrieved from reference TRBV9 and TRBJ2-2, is DSGVTQTPKHLITATGQRVTLRCSPRSGDLSVYWYQQSLDQGLQFLIQYYNGEERAKGNILERFSAQQFPDLHSELNLSSLELGDSALYFCASSVGQLSGNPGELFFGEGSRLTVL.